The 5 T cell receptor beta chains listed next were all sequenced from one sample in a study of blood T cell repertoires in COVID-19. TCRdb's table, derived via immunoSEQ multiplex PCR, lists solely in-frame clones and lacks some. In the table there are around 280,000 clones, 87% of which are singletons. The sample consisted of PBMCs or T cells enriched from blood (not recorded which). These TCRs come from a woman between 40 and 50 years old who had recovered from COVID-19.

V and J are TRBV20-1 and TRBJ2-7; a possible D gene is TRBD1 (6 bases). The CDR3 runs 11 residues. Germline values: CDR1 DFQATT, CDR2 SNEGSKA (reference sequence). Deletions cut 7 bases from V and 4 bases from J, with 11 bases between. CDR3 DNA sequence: TGCAGTGTCTCGACAGGTTACGAGCAGTACTTC. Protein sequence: CSVSTGYEQYF.

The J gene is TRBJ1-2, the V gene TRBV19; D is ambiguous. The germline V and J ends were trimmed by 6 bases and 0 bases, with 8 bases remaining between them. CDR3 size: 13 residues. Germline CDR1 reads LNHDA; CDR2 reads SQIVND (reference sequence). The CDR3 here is CASSPTANYGYTF. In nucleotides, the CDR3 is TGTGCCAGTAGCCCCACAGCTAACTATGGCTACACCTTC.

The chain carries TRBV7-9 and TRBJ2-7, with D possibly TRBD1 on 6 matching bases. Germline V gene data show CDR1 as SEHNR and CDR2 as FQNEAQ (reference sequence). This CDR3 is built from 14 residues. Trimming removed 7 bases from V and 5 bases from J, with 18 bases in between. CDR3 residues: CASTKGNRVDEQYF. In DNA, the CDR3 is TGTGCCAGCACCAAAGGAAACAGGGTGGACGAGCAGTACTTC.

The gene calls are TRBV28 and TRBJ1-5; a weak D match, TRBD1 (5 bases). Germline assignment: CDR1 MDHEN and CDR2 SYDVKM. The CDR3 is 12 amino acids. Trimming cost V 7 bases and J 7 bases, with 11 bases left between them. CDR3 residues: CASIAGGQPQHF. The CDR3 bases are TGTGCCAGCATAGCCGGGGGGCAGCCCCAGCATTTT.

The CDR3 loop reads CASRDNGYGYTF. CDR3 nucleotide sequence: TGTGCCAGTAGGGACAATGGCTATGGCTACACCTTC. The chain employs TRBV19 and TRBJ1-2; D perhaps matches TRBD1 (5 bases). The CDR3 length is 12 residues. Germline CDR1 LNHDA, CDR2 SQIVND (reference sequence). V lost 6 bases and J lost 4, with 9 bases in between.